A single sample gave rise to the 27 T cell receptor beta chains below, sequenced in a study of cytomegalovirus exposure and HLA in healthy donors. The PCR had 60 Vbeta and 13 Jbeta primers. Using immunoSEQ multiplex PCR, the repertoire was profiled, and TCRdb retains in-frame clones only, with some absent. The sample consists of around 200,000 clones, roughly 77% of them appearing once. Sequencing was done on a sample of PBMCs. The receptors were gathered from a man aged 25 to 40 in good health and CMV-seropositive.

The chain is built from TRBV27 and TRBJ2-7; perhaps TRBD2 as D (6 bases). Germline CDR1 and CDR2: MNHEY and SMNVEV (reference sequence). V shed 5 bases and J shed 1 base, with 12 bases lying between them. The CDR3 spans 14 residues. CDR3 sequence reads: CASSQRGISYEQYF. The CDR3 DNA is TGTGCCAGCAGTCAACGGGGGATTTCCTACGAGCAGTACTTC.

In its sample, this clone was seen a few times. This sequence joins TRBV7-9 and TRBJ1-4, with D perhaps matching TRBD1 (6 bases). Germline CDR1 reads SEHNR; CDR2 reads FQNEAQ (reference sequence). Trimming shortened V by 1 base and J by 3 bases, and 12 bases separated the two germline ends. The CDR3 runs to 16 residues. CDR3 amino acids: CASSLGPKGANEKLFF. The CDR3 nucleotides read TGTGCCAGCAGCTTAGGGCCGAAGGGGGCTAATGAAAAACTGTTTTTT.

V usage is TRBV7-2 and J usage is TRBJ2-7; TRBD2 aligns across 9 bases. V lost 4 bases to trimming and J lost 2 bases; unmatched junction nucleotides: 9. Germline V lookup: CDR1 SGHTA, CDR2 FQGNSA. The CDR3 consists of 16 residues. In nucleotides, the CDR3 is TGTGCCAGCAGCTCGCCTGAGCGGGGGGCAACCTACGAGCAGTACTTC. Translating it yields CASSSPERGATYEQYF.

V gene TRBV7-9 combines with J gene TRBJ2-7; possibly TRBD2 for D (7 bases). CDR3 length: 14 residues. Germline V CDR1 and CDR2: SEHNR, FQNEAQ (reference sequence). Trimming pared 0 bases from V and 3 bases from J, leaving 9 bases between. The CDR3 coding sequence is TGTGCCAGCAGCTTAGCGGGAGGGGGCTACGAGCAGTACTTC. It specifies CASSLAGGGYEQYF.

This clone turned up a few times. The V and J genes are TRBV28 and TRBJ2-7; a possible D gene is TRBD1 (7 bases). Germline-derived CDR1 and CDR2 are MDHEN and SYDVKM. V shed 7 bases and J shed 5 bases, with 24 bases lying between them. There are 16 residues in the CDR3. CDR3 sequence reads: CASTPGGSRAGHEQYF. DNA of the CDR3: TGTGCCAGCACCCCAGGGGGGTCCCGAGCTGGACACGAGCAGTACTTC. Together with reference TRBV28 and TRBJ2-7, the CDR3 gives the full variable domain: DVKVTQSSRYLVKRTGEKVFLECVQDMDHENMFWYRQDPGLGLRLIYFSYDVKMKEKGDIPEGYSVSREKKERFSLILESASTNQTSMYLCASTPGGSRAGHEQYFGPGTRLTVT.

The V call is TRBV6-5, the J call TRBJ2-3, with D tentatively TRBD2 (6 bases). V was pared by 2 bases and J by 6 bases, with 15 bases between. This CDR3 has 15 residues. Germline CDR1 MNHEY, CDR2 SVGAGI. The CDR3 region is CASSYLTGVADTQYF. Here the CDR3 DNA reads TGTGCCAGCAGTTACCTGACGGGAGTGGCGGATACGCAGTATTTT.

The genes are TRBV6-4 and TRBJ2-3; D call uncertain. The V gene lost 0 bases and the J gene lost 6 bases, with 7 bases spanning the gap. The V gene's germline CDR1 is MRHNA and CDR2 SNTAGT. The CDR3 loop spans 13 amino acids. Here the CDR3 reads CASSDSKADTQYF. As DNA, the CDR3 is TGTGCCAGCAGTGACTCCAAAGCGGATACGCAGTATTTT.

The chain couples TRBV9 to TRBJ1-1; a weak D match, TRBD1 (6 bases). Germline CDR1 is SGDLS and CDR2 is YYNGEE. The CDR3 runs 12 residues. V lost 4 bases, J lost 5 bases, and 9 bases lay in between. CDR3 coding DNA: TGTGCCAGCAGCTCACAGGGAACTGAAGCTTTCTTT. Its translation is CASSSQGTEAFF.

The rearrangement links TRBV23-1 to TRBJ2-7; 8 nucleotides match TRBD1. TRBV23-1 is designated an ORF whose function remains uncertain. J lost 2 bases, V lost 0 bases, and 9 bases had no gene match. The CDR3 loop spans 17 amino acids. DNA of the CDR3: TGCGCCAGCAGTCAATCGCAGGGACAGGTGAAGACCTACGAGCAGTACTTC. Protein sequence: CASSQSQGQVKTYEQYF.

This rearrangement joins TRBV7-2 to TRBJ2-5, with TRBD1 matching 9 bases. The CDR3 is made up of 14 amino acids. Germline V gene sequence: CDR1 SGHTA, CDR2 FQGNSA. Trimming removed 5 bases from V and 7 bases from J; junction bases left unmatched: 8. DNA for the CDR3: TGTGCCAGCAGCCCGGACAGGGGTGCGTCGACCCAGTACTTC. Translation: CASSPDRGASTQYF.

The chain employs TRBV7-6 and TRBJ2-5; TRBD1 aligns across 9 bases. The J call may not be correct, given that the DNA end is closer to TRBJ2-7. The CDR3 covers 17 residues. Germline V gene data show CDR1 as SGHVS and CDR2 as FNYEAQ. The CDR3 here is CASSLGGTGLPVYEQYF. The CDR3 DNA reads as TGTGCCAGCAGCTTAGGAGGGACAGGGCTGCCCGTCTACGAGCAGTACTTC.

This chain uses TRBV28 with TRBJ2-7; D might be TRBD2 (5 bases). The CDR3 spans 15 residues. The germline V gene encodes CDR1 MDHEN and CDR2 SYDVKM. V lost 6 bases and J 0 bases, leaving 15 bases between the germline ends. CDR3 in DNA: TGTGCCAGCAGGGGTAGTGGGAGACTCTCCTACGAGCAGTACTTC. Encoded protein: CASRGSGRLSYEQYF.

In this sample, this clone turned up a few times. CDR3 sequence reads: CASSPWGTGASGGELFF. The CDR3 nucleotides read TGTGCCAGCAGCCCTTGGGGGACAGGGGCGTCTGGCGGGGAGCTGTTTTTT. This rearrangement joins TRBV9 to TRBJ2-2; 10 bases map to TRBD1. Germline V gene sequence: CDR1 SGDLS, CDR2 YYNGEE. The V segment lost 4 bases and the J segment 7 bases; nucleotides outside the gene matches: 13. The CDR3 consists of 17 residues.

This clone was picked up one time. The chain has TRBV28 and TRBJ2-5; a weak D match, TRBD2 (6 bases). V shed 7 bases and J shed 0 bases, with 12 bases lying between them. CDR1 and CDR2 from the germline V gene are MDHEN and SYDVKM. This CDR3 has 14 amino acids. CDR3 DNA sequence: TGTGCCAGCAAGCTAGCGAGGTACCAAGAGACCCAGTACTTC. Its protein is CASKLARYQETQYF.

The chain's CDR3 is CSVVKDSQETQYF. The CDR3 DNA is TGCAGCGTTGTTAAGGACTCACAAGAGACCCAGTACTTC. The genes are TRBV29-1 and TRBJ2-5, with TRBD2 as a possible D gene (5 bases). CDR1 and CDR2 from the germline V gene are SQVTM and ANQGSEA. The CDR3 runs 13 residues. With 4 bases removed from V and 2 bases from J, the gap between germline ends came to 11 bases.

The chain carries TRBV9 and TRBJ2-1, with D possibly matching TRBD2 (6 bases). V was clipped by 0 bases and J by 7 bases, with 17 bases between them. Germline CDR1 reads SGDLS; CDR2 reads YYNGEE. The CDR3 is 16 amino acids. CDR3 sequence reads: CASSVDGSGVSNEQFF. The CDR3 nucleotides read TGTGCCAGCAGCGTAGATGGTAGCGGAGTTTCGAATGAGCAGTTCTTC.

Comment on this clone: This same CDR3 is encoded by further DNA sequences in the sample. CDR3 loop: CASSLGDRLNEKLFF. CDR3 nucleotides: TGTGCCAGCAGCTTAGGGGACAGGTTAAATGAAAAACTGTTTTTT. The chain has TRBV7-9 and TRBJ1-4, with 8 positions matching TRBD1. Germline V gene sequence: CDR1 SEHNR, CDR2 FQNEAQ (reference sequence). This CDR3 comprises 15 residues. J was trimmed by 5 bases and V by 1 base; bases with no gene match: 3.

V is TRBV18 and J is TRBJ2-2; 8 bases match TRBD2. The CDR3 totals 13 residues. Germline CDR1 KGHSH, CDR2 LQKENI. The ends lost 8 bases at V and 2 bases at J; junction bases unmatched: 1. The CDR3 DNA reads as TGTGCCAGCACTAGCGGTAACACCGGGGAGCTGTTTTTT. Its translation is CASTSGNTGELFF.

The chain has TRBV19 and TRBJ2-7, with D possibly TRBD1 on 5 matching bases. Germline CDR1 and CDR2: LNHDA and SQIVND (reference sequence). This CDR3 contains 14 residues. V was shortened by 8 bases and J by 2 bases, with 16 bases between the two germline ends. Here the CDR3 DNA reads TGTGCCAGTTCCGCTGGGGCAGGGACCTACGAGCAGTACTTC. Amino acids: CASSAGAGTYEQYF.

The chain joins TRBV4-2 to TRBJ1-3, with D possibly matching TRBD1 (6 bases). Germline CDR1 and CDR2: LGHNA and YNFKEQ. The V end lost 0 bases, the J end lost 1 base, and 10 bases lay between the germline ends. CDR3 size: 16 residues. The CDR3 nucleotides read TGTGCCAGCAGCCAAGATAGGACAGCTTCTGGAAACACCATATATTTT. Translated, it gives CASSQDRTASGNTIYF.

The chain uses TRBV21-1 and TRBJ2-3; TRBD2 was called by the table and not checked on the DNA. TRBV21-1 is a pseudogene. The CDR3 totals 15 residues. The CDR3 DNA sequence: TGTGCCAGCAGCGTTAGCGGGAGTCCCTCCGATACGCAGTATTTT. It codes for CASSVSGSPSDTQYF.

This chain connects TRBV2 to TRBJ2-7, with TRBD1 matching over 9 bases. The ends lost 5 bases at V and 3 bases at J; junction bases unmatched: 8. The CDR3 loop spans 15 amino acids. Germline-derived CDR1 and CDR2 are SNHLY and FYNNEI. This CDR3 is CASSLEGTGNYEQYF. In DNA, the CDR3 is TGTGCCAGCAGTCTAGAGGGGACAGGGAACTACGAGCAGTACTTC.

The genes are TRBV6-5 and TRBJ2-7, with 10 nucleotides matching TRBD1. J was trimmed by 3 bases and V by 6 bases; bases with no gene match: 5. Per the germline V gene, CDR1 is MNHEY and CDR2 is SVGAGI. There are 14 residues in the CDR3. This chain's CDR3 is CASSMTGGLYEQYF. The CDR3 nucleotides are TGTGCCAGCAGCATGACAGGGGGCCTCTACGAGCAGTACTTC.

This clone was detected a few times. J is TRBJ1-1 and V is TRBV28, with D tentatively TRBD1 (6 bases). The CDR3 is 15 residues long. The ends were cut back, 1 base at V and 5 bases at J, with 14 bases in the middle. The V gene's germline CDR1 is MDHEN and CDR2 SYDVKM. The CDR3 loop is CASSLYQGQGTEAFF. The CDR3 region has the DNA TGTGCCAGCAGTTTATATCAGGGGCAGGGTACTGAAGCTTTCTTT. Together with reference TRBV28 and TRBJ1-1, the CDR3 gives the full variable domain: DVKVTQSSRYLVKRTGEKVFLECVQDMDHENMFWYRQDPGLGLRLIYFSYDVKMKEKGDIPEGYSVSREKKERFSLILESASTNQTSMYLCASSLYQGQGTEAFFGQGTRLTVV.

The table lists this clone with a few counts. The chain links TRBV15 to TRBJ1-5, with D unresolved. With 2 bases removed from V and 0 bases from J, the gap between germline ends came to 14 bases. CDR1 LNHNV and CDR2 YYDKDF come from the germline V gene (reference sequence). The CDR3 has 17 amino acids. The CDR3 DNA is TGTGCCACCAGCAGACCCCCGGCGGAGGGTAGCAATCAGCCCCAGCATTTT. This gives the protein CATSRPPAEGSNQPQHF.

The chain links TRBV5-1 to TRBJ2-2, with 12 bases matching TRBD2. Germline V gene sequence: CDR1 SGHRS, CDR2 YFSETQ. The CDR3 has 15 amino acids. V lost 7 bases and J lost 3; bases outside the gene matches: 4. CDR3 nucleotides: TGCGCCAGCTCCTCTAGCGGGAGGGACACCGGGGAGCTGTTTTTT. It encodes CASSSSGRDTGELFF.

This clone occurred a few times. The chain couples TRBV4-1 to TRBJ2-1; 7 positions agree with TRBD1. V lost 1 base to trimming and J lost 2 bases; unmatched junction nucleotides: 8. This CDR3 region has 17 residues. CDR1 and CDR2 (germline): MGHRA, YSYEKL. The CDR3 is CASSQVVTGATYNEQFF. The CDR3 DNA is TGCGCCAGCAGCCAAGTGGTTACAGGGGCAACCTACAATGAGCAGTTCTTC.